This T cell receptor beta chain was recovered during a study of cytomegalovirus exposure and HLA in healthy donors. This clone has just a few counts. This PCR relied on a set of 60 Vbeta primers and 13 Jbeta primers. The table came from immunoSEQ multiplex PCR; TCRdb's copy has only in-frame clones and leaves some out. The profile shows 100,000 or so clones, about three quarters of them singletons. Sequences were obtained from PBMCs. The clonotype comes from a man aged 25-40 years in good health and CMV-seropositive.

This CDR3 is CASSYPGSTDTQYF. The CDR3, as DNA: TGTGCCAGCAGCTATCCGGGTAGCACAGATACGCAGTATTTT. The rearrangement joins TRBV5-4 to TRBJ2-3; D is uncertain. The CDR3 is made up of 14 amino acids. Germline lookup yields CDR1 SGHNT and CDR2 YYREEE (reference sequence). V was cut by 3 bases and J by 0 bases, with 8 bases left in between.